These 9 T cell receptor beta chains came from one sample sequenced in a study of T cell responses to AZD1222 COVID-19 vaccine (dated by TCRdb to the early 2020s). Library creation used the immunoSEQ multiplex PCR assay. The clones in this table, taken by TCRdb from immuneACCESS, are in-frame only. Not every clone is retained; where verified, under half of the shortfall comes from an unresolved V gene, and the cause of the rest is unknown. In this sample the table shows approximately 200,000 clones, about 90% of which occur a single time. The ten largest clones capture 2.5% to 3% of the sample. The sample's time point, from its label and the paper: baseline before first vaccination. What the treatment or condition label conveys for this sample: meningococcal conjugate vaccine given as trial control. The sequenced sample was peripheral blood, obtained on day 0 of MenACWY control vaccination. Source of these receptors: an adult in good health.

The gene calls are TRBV9 and TRBJ2-3; 7 nucleotides agree with TRBD1. Germline-derived CDR1 and CDR2 are SGDLS and YYNGEE. Trimming removed 4 bases from V and 1 base from J; junction bases left unmatched: 9. The CDR3 extends over 16 amino acids. The CDR3 sequence is CASSFWTGEGTDTQYF. CDR3 coding DNA: TGTGCCAGCAGCTTTTGGACAGGAGAAGGCACAGATACGCAGTATTTT.

This clone was detected a few times. The chain carries TRBV6-5 and TRBJ2-7; D unresolved. Trimming shortened V by 5 bases and J by 4 bases, and 9 bases separated the two germline ends. This CDR3 spans 12 amino acids. Germline V gene lookup returns CDR1 MNHEY and CDR2 SVGAGI. CDR3 in DNA: TGTGCCAGCAGTCCTACTATTTACGAGCAGTACTTC. Its translation is CASSPTIYEQYF.

The chain employs TRBV6-2 or TRBV6-3 and TRBJ2-7, with D possibly TRBD2 on 6 matching bases. CDR3 length equals 15 residues. CDR1 is MNHEY, CDR2 SVGEGT, per germline. V was trimmed by 5 bases and J by 0 bases, leaving 14 bases between them. The chain's CDR3 is CASSDLAGSSYEQYF. CDR3 DNA sequence: TGTGCCAGCAGTGACCTAGCCGGGAGCTCCTACGAGCAGTACTTC.

This chain uses TRBV5-1 with TRBJ2-3; 7 positions agree with TRBD1. Looked up from germline, CDR1 is SGHRS and CDR2 is YFSETQ. CDR3 length equals 16 residues. The V segment lost 4 bases and the J segment 3 bases; nucleotides outside the gene matches: 11. In DNA, the CDR3 is TGCGCCAGCAGCGCCGGTTCCGGGACAGTAACAGATACGCAGTATTTT. Its translation is CASSAGSGTVTDTQYF.

This rearrangement joins TRBV5-1 to TRBJ2-5, with 13 bases identical to TRBD2. The trim removed 4 bases at V and 5 bases at J, leaving 20 bases unmatched. The length of the CDR3 is 20 residues. Per the germline V gene, CDR1 is SGHRS and CDR2 is YFSETQ. CDR3 nucleotides: TGCGCCAGCAGCCCTAGGACTAGCGGGAGCGCCCGAGGTTGGAGCGAGACCCAGTACTTC. Amino acid sequence: CASSPRTSGSARGWSETQYF.

This chain's CDR3 is CASSTQGVSYYEQYF. CDR3 DNA sequence: TGTGCCAGCAGTACTCAGGGGGTCAGTTACTACGAGCAGTACTTC. The chain uses TRBV28 and TRBJ2-7, with 7 bases aligning to TRBD1. The CDR3 spans 15 residues. CDR1 is MDHEN and CDR2 is SYDVKM in the germline V gene. V gave up 5 bases and J gave up 3 bases; unmatched junction bases: 10.

The chain is built from TRBV5-6 and TRBJ2-7, with D maybe TRBD1 (5 bases). The germline V gene encodes CDR1 SGHDT and CDR2 YYEEEE. The CDR3 sequence is 14 residues long. V gave up 1 base and J gave up 12 bases, with 20 bases separating them. The CDR3 loop is CASSLLGRNTRWYF. The DNA of the CDR3 is TGTGCCAGCAGCTTGCTGGGGCGGAATACTCGATGGTACTTC.

This clone showed up just a few times. This sequence joins TRBV27 and TRBJ1-6; tentative D call: TRBD1 (6 bases). Germline CDR1 is MNHEY and CDR2 is SMNVEV (reference sequence). V was pared by 3 bases and J by 5 bases, with 11 bases between. The CDR3 is made up of 15 amino acids. DNA for the CDR3: TGTGCCAGCAGTTTCGGGGCAGGGGATAATTCACCCCTCCACTTT. Translation gives CASSFGAGDNSPLHF.

V usage is TRBV5-4 and J usage is TRBJ1-6; TRBD1 aligns across 9 bases. The V gene end was trimmed by 0 bases and the J gene end by 10 bases; junction bases not matched to a gene: 5. The CDR3 has 15 amino acids. CDR1 SGHNT and CDR2 YYREEE come from the germline V gene (reference sequence). The CDR3 nucleotides read TGTGCCAGCAGCTTGGCCACAGGGGGCATCTCACCCCTCCACTTT. It translates to CASSLATGGISPLHF.